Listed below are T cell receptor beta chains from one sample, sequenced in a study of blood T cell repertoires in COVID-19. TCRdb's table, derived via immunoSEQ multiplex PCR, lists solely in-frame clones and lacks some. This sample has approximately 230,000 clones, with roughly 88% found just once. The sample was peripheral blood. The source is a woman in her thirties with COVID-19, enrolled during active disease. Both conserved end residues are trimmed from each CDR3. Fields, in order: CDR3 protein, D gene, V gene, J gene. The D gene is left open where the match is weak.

ASSASKAGTQY	-	TRBV10-1	TRBJ2-5
SVYEGARKKLF	TRBD1	TRBV29-1	TRBJ1-4
ASSVVTGGAGGELF	TRBD1	TRBV9	TRBJ2-2
ASSLEPTEPTNEQF	-	TRBV11-3	TRBJ2-1
ASSIPSGGPGETQY	TRBD2	TRBV19	TRBJ2-5
ASSPGTSSIFPQF	TRBD2	TRBV5-5	TRBJ2-1
ASSPTTVRGLDYEQY	-	TRBV4-1	TRBJ2-7
ASIGSGADTEAF	-	TRBV11-2	TRBJ1-1
ASSYTPTGRTGYT	TRBD1	TRBV5-8	TRBJ1-2
ASSDVQGGGYT	TRBD1	TRBV11-3	TRBJ1-2
ASSPLAGAADQF	TRBD2	TRBV5-1	TRBJ2-1
ASSFTRVLNEQF	-	TRBV5-1	TRBJ2-1
ASREGSGGSTDTQY	-	TRBV21-1	TRBJ2-3
ASVATGSLLTYGYT	TRBD1	TRBV2	TRBJ1-2
ASSSRQLREKLF	-	TRBV27	TRBJ1-4
ASSLDRRSPLH	TRBD1	TRBV7-7	TRBJ1-6
ATSRENSYPYEQY	-	TRBV15	TRBJ2-7
ASSPISTVIGEAF	-	TRBV7-9	TRBJ1-1
ASSQDRGFDEQF	TRBD1	TRBV3-1/TRBV3-2	TRBJ2-1
ASSLEGERSGRYRNSPLH	-	TRBV5-1	TRBJ1-6
ASSYRTGAYGYT	TRBD1	TRBV6-2/TRBV6-3	TRBJ1-2
GYRVDTGELF	-	TRBV28	TRBJ2-2
ASSYGTSGIQETQY	TRBD2	TRBV6-5	TRBJ2-5
ASETPTGKGTEAF	TRBD1	TRBV28	TRBJ1-1
ASSSTDNYGYT	-	TRBV19	TRBJ1-2
ASRDSINYGYT	TRBD1	TRBV9	TRBJ1-2
ASSFGDSNQPQH	-	TRBV5-6	TRBJ1-5
SAEPGQGVDTEAF	TRBD1	TRBV29-1	TRBJ1-1